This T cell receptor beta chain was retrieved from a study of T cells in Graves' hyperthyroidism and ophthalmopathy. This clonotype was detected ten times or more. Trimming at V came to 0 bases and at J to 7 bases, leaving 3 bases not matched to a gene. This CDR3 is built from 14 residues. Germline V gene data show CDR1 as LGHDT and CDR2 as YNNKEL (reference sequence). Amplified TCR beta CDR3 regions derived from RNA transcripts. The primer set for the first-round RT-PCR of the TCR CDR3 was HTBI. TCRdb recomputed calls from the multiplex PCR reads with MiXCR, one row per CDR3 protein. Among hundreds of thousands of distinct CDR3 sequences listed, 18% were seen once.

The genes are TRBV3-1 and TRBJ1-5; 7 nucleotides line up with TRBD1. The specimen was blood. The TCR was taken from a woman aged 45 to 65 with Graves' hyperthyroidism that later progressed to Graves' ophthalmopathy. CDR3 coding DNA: TGTGCCAGCAGCCAAGAAACAGGGGACCAGCCCCAGCATTTT. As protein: CASSQETGDQPQHF.